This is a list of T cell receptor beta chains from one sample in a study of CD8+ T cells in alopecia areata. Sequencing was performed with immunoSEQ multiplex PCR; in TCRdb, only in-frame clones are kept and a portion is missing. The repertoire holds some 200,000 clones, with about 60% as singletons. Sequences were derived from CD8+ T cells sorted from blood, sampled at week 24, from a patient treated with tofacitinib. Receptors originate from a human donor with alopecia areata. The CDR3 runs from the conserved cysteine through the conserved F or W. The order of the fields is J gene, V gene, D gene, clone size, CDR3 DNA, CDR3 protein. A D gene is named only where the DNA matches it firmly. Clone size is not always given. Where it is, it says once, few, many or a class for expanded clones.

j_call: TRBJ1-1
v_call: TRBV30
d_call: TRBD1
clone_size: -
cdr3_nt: TGTGCCTGGAGTTCGTCCCCGGGACAGACATACACTGAAGCTTTCTTT
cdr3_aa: CAWSSSPGQTYTEAFF

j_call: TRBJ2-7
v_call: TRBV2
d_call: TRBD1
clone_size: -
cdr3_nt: TGTGCCAGCAGTGACAACGGACAGGGGACTTACGAGCAGTACTTC
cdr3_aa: CASSDNGQGTYEQYF

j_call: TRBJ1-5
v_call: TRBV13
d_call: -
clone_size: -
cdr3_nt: TGTGCCAGCAGCTTAGGGCAAGCAAGCAATCAGCCCCAGCATTTT
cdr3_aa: CASSLGQASNQPQHF

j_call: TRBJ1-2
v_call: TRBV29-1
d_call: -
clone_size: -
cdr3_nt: TGCAGCGTTGAAGACCTCCCCAACAGATATTATGGCTACACCTTC
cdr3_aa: CSVEDLPNRYYGYTF

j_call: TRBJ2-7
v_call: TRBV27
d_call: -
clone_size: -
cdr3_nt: TGTGCCAGCAGTCAATGGAGGCGGACTTACCCCCACGAGCAGTACTTC
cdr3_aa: CASSQWRRTYPHEQYF

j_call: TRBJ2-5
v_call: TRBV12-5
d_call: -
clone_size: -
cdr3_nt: TGTGCTAGTGGTCCCTCCGGGATGGCTTTATTAGAGACCCAGTACTTC
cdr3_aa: CASGPSGMALLETQYF

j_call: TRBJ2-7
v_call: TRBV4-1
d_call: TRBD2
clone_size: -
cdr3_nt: TGCGCCAGCAGCTACGGACTAGCGGGCAGGAGCTCCTACGAGCAGTACTTC
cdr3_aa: CASSYGLAGRSSYEQYF

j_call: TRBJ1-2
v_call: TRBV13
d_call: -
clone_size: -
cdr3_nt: TGTGCCAGCAGCTCAGGGGCCCTCGGCTGGGGCTACACCTTC
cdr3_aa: CASSSGALGWGYTF

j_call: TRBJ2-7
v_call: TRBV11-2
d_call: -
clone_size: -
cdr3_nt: TGTGCCAGCAGCCCTAGGCCCAGGTACGAGCAGTACTTC
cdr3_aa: CASSPRPRYEQYF

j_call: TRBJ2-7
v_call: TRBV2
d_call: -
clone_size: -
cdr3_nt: TGTGCCAGCAGCTACCAGGGGTTGTTCTACGAGCAGTACTTC
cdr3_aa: CASSYQGLFYEQYF

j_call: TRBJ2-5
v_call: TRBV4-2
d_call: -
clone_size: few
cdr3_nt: TGTGCCAGCAGCCAAGGGCAGCGTCGGTACTTC
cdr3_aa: CASSQGQRRYF

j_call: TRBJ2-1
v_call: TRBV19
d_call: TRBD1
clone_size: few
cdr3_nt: TGTGCCAGTACCTCCGGGGGGGACAGGGGGCGTTATGAGCAGTTCTTC
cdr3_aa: CASTSGGDRGRYEQFF

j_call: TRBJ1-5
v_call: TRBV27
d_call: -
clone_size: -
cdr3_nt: TGTGCCAGCAGCCCCGTGTTGGGGGAGAATCAGCCCCAGCATTTT
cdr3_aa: CASSPVLGENQPQHF

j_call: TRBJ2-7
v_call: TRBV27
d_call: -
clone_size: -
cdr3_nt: TGTGCCAGCAGTTTATCGTGGACAGCAAATTCCTACGAGCAGTACTTC
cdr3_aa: CASSLSWTANSYEQYF

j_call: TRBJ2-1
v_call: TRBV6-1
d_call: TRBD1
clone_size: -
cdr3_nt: TGTGCCAGCAGTGATCCCATGGACAGGGAGAATGAGCAGTTCTTC
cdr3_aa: CASSDPMDRENEQFF

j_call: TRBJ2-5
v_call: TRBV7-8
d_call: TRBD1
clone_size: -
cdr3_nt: TGTGCCAGCCTCCCCCCCAAAACAGGGGTCCAAGAGACCCAGTACTTC
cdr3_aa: CASLPPKTGVQETQYF

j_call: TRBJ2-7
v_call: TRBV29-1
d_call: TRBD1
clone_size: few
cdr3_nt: TGCAGCGTTAGGGAGGACAGGGGGCGGTACGAGCAGTACTTC
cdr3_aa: CSVREDRGRYEQYF

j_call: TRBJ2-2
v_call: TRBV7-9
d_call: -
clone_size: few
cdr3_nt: TGTGCCGGAACGGAAACAACGAACACCGGGGAGCTGTTTTTT
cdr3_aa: CAGTETTNTGELFF

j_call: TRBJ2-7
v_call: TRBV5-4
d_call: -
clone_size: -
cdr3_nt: TGTGCCAGCACCCCGGCCCCGGGAGACCACGAGCAGTACTTC
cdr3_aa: CASTPAPGDHEQYF

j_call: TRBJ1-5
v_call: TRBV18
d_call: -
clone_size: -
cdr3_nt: TGTGCCAGCCGACGGACAGCGACTCAGCCCCAGCATTTT
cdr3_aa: CASRRTATQPQHF

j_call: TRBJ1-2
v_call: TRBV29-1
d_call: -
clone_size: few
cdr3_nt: TGCAGCGGAATTATTAACTATGGCTACACCTTC
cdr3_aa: CSGIINYGYTF

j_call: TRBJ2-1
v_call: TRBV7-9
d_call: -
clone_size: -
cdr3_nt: TGTGCCAGCCGAAACAATGAGCAGTTCTTC
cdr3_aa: CASRNNEQFF

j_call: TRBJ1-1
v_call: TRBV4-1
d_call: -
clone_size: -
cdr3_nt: TGCGCCAGCAGCCAACCAGGACAGATGAACACTGAAGCTTTCTTT
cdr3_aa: CASSQPGQMNTEAFF

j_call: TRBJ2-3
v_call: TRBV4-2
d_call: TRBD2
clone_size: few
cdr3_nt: TGTGCCAGCAGCCCCGGGACTAGCGAAGGCACAGATACGCAGTATTTT
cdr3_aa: CASSPGTSEGTDTQYF

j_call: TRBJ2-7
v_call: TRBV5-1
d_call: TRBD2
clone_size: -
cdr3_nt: TGCGCCAACAGCCTCGGGAGCGGGGGACTTCGAGAGCAGTACTTC
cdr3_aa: CANSLGSGGLREQYF

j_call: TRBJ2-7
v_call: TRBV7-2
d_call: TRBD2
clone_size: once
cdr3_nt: TGTGCCAGCAGCCCTAGACTAGCGGGGGGCCACCTCGGGCACGAGCAGTACTTC
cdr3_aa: CASSPRLAGGHLGHEQYF

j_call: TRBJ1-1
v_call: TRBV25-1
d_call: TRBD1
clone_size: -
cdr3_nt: TGTGCCAGCAGTGATCCGGCCTATACAGGGGGCGGAACTGAAGCTTTCTTT
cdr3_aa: CASSDPAYTGGGTEAFF

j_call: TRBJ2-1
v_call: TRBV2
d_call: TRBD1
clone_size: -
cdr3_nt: TGTGCCACCCGGACAGGAACTGAGCAGTTCTTC
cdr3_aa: CATRTGTEQFF

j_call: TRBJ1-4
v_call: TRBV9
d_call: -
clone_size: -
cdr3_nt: TGTGCCAGCAGCGCTACCACTGACAGGATGAATGAAAAACTGTTTTTT
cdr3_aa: CASSATTDRMNEKLFF

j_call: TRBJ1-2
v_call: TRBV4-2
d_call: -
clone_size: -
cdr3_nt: TGTGCCAGCAGCCAAGTTCGGGACTATGGCTACACCTTC
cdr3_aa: CASSQVRDYGYTF

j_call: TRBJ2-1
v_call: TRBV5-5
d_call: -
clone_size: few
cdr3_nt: TGTGCCAGCAGTGGGACGGAGCAGTTCTTC
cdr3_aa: CASSGTEQFF

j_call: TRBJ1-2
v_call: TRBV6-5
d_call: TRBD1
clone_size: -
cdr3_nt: TGTGCCAGCAGTCCCCGGACAGGAAAAAACTATGGCTACACCTTC
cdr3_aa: CASSPRTGKNYGYTF

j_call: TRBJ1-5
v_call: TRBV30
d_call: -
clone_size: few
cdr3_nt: TGTGCCTGGAGTACAGGCGACAATCAGCCCCAGCATTTT
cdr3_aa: CAWSTGDNQPQHF

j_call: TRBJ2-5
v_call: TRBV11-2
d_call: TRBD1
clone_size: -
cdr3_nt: TGTGCCAGCAGCTTAGCCGGGACAGCCCAAGAGACCCAGTACTTC
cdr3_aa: CASSLAGTAQETQYF

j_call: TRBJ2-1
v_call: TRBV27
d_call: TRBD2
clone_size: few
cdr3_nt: TGTGCCAGCACCCCCTTAGCGGGGGGGAATGAGCAGTTCTTC
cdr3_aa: CASTPLAGGNEQFF

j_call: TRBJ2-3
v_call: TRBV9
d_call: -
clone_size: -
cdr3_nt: TGTGCCAGCAGCCCCCCTCAGGGGGGGGATACGCAGTATTTT
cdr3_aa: CASSPPQGGDTQYF

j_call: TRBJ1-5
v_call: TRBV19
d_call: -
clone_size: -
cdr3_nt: TGTGCCAGTAAGGTTGGTAGCAATCAGCCCCAGCATTTT
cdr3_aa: CASKVGSNQPQHF

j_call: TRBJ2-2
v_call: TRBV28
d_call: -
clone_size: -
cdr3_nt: TGTGCCAGTGACGGATTCACCGGGGAGCTGTTTTTT
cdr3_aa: CASDGFTGELFF

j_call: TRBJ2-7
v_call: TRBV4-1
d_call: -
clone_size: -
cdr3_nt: TGCGCCAGCAGCCGCGTTTCGGGGGCCGGGTACGAGCAGTACTTC
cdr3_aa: CASSRVSGAGYEQYF

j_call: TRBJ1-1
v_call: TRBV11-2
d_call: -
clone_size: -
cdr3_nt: TGTGCCAGCAGCGTGGGCCCCACTTATGAAGCTTTCTTT
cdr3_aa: CASSVGPTYEAFF

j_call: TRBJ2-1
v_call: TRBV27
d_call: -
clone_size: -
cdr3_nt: TGTGCCAGCAGTTTACGGCGGGACAGCGGCTATGAGCAGTTCTTC
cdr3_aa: CASSLRRDSGYEQFF

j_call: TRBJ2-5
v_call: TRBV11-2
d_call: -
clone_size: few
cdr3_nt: TGTGCCAGCAGCCGTGCACCCCCGGGACGGGAGACCCAGTACTTC
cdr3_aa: CASSRAPPGRETQYF

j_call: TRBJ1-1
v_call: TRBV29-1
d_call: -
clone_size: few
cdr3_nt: TGCAGCGTTGATCAAGAGTGGAACACTGAAGCTTTCTTT
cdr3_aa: CSVDQEWNTEAFF

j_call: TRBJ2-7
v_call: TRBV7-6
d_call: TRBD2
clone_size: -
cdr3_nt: TGTGCCAGCAGCGGACTAGCCGGCGAGCAGTACTTC
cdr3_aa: CASSGLAGEQYF

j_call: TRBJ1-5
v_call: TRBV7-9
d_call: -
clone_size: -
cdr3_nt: TGTGCCAGCAGCTTAGGGACGCTGTCCAATCAGCCCCAGCATTTT
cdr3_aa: CASSLGTLSNQPQHF

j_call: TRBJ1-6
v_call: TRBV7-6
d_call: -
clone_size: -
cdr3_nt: TGTGCCAGCAGCTTAAGCGTAGGGACGGGCAAAAATTCACCCCTCCACTTT
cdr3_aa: CASSLSVGTGKNSPLHF

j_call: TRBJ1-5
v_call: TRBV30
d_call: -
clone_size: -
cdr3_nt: TGTGCCTGGAGTGCCGGGGTGGGCGATCAGCCCCAGCATTTT
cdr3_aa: CAWSAGVGDQPQHF

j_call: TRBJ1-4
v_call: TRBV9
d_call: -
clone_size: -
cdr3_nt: TGTGCCAGCAGCGTAGCTTCGGGACTGGGTGAAAAACTGTTTTTT
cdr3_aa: CASSVASGLGEKLFF

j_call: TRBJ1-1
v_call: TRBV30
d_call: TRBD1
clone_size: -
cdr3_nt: TGTGCCTGGAGTAGCGGGACAGGGTACACTGAAGCTTTCTTT
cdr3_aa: CAWSSGTGYTEAFF

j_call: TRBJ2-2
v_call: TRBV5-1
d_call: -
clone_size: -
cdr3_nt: TGCGCCAGCAGCGGGGACGAGGATATGTACACCGGGGAGCTGTTTTTT
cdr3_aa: CASSGDEDMYTGELFF

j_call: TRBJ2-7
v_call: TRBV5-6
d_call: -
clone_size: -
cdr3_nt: TGTGCCAGCAGCTATTTCAGGGGTGACCCCTACGAGCAGTACTTC
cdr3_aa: CASSYFRGDPYEQYF

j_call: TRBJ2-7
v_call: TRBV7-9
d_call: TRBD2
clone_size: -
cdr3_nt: TGTGCCAGCAGCCGGGGGGGCTACGAGCAGTACTTC
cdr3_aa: CASSRGGYEQYF

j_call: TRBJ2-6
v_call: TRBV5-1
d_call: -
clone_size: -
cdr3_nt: TGCGCCAGCCAAGATAGAGACTCTGGGGCCAACGTCCTGACTTTC
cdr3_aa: CASQDRDSGANVLTF

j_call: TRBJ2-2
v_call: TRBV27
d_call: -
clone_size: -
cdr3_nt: TGTGCCAGCAGTAGTTCCGGGGAGCTGTTTTTT
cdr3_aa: CASSSSGELFF

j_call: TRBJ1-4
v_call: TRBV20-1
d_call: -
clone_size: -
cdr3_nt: TGCACCGGGGGGGCAGGGGAAAAACTGTTTTTT
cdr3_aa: CTGGAGEKLFF

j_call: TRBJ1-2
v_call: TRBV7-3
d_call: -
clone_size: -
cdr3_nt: TGTGCCAGCAGCCCCGGAAACACCGTCCAGGGCCCCTATGGCTACACCTTC
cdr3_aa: CASSPGNTVQGPYGYTF

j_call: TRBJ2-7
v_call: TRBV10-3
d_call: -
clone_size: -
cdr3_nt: TGTGCCATCAGTGAGTCGGGGGGTACCTACGAGCAGTACTTC
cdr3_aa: CAISESGGTYEQYF